Sequencing of this TCR beta chain was carried out in a study of glioma-infiltrating T cells. Notes on the study in general: Tissue and blood shared very few CDR3 sequences. Above-expected tissue-blood divergence occurred in all gliomas, most in low-grade ones.

This CDR3 spans 16 amino acids. Germline-derived CDR1 and CDR2 are LGHDT and YNNKEL (reference sequence). V was shortened by 3 bases and J by 8 bases, with 22 bases between the two germline ends. On this clonotype: Its antigen remains unknown.

TCR alpha and beta CDR3 regions were amplified from RNA using iRepertoire nested multiplex PCR. Tissue mRNA or PBMC total RNA, roughly 85-450 ng, went into one-step reverse transcription and amplification. TCRdb redid the calling of the multiplex PCR reads with MiXCR, one entry per CDR3 protein. This repertoire shows 4,500 to 6,000 distinct CDR3 sequences, approximately 31% found once; its top ten account for about 7%. What was sequenced was glioma tissue, nonneoplastic brain tissue, or PBMCs (not recorded which). The source of this sequence is a human donor with low-grade glioma or glioblastoma, undergoing nonglioma brain surgery, or in good health (not recorded which). The chain joins TRBV3-1 to TRBJ1-2; D is ambiguous. The CDR3 sequence is CASSHDAEPPVRGYTF. DNA of the CDR3: TGTGCCAGCAGCCACGATGCGGAGCCCCCCGTCAGAGGCTACACCTTC. Using reference TRBV3-1 and TRBJ1-2 for the parts outside the CDR3, the full variable domain is DTAVSQTPKYLVTQMGNDKSIKCEQNLGHDTMYWYKQDSKKFLKIMFSYNNKELIINETVPNRFSPKSPDKAHLNLHINSLELGDSAVYFCASSHDAEPPVRGYTFGSGTRLTVV.